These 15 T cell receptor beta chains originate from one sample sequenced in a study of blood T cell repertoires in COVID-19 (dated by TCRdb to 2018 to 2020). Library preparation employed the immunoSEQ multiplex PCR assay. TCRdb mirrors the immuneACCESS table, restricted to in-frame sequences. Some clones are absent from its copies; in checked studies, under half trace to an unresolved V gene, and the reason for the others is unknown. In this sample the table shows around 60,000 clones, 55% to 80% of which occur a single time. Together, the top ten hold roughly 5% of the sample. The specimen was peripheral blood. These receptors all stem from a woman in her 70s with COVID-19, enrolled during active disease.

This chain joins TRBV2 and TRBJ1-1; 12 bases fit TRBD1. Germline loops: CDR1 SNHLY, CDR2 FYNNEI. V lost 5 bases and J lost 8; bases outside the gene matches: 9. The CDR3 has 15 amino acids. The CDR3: CASSPSTGTGGEAFF. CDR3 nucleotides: TGTGCCAGCAGTCCGAGCACCGGGACAGGGGGCGAAGCTTTCTTT.

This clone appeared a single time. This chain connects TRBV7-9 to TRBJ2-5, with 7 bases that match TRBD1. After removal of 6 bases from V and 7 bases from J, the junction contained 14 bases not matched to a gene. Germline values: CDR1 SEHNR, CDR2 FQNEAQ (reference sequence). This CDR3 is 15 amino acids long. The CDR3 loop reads CASSRTGGLGGTQYF. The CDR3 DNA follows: TGTGCCAGCAGTCGGACAGGCGGACTCGGTGGGACCCAGTACTTC.

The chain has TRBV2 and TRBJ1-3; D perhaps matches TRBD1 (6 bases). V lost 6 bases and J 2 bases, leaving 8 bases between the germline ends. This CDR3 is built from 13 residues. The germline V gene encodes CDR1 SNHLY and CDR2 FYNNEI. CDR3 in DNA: TGTGCCAGCAGACAGGGACCTGGAAACACCATATATTTT. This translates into CASRQGPGNTIYF. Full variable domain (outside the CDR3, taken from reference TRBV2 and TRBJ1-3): EPEVTQTPSHQVTQMGQEVILRCVPISNHLYFYWYRQILGQKVEFLVSFYNNEISEKSEIFDDQFSVERPDGSNFTLKIRSTKLEDSAMYFCASRQGPGNTIYFGEGSWLTVV.

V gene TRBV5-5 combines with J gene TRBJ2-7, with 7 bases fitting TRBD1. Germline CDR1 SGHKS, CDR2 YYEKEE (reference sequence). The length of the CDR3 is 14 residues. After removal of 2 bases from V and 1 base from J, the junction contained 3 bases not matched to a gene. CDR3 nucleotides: TGTGCCAGCAGCTTCGGGACAGCGTCCTACGAGCAGTACTTC. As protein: CASSFGTASYEQYF.

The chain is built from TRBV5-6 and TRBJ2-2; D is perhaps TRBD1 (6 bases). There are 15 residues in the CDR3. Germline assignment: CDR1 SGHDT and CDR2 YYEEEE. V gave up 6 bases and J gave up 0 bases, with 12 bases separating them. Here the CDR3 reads CASIRGQPNTGELFF. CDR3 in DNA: TGTGCCAGCATCCGAGGACAGCCGAACACCGGGGAGCTGTTTTTT. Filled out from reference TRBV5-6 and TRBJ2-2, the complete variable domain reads DAGVTQSPTHLIKTRGQQVTLRCSPKSGHDTVSWYQQALGQGPQFIFQYYEEEERQRGNFPDRFSGHQFPNYSSELNVNALLLGDSALYLCASIRGQPNTGELFFGEGSRLTVL.

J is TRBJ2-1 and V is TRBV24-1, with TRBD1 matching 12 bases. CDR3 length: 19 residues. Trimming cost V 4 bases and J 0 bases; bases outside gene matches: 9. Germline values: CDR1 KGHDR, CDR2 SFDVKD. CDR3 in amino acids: CATSDPGQGAGSSYNEQFF. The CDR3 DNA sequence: TGTGCCACCAGTGACCCGGGACAGGGGGCCGGAAGCTCCTACAATGAGCAGTTCTTC.

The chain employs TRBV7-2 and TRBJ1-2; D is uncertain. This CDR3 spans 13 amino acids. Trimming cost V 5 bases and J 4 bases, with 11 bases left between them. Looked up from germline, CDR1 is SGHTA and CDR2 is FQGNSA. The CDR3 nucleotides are TGTGCCAGCAGCCCGGATCAGGTCTATGGCTACACCTTC. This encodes CASSPDQVYGYTF. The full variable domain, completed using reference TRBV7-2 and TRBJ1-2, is GAGVSQSPSNKVTEKGKDVELRCDPISGHTALYWYRQSLGQGLEFLIYFQGNSAPDKSGLPSDRFSAERTGGSVSTLTIQRTQQEDSAVYLCASSPDQVYGYTFGSGTRLTVV.

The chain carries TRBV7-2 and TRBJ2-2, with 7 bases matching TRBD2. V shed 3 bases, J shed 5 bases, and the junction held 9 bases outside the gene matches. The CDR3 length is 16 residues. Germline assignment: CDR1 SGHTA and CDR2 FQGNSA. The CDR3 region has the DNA TGTGCCAGCAGCTTCTTCGGCGGGAGCGGGACCGGGGAGCTGTTTTTT. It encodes CASSFFGGSGTGELFF.

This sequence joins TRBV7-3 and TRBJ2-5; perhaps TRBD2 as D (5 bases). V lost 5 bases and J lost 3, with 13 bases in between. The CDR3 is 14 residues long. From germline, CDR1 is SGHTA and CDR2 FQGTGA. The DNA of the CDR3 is TGTGCCAGCAGCCCCTCAGCGGAAGAAGAGACCCAGTACTTC. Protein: CASSPSAEEETQYF.

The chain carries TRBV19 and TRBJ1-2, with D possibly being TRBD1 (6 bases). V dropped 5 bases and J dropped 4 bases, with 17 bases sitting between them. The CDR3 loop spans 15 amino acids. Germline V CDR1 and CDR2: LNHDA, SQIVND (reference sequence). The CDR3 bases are TGTGCCAGTAGTTACGAACCCAGGGGCGTCTATGGCTACACCTTC. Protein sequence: CASSYEPRGVYGYTF.

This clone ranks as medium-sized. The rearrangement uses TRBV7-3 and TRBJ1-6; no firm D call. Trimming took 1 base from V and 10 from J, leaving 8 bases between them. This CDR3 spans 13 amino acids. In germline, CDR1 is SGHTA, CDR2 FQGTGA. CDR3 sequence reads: CASSLSTESPLHF. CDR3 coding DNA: TGTGCCAGCAGCTTAAGCACAGAATCACCCCTCCACTTT.

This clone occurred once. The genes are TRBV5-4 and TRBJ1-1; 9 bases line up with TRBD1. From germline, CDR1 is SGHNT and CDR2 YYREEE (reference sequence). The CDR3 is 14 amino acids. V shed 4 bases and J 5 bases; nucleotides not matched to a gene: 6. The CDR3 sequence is CASSPGTGRTEAFF. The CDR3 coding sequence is TGTGCCAGCAGCCCCGGGACAGGGCGGACTGAAGCTTTCTTT.

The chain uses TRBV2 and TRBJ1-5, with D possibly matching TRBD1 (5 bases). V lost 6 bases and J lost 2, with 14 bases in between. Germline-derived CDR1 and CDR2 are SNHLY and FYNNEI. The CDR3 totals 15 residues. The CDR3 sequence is CASSDGDSGNQPQHF. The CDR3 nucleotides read TGTGCCAGCAGCGACGGTGACAGCGGCAATCAGCCCCAGCATTTT.

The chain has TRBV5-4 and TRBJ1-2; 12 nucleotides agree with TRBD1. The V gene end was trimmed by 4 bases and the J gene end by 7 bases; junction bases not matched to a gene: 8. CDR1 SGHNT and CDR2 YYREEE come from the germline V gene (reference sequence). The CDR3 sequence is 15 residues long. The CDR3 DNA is TGTGCCAGCAGCCAGCCGGGACAGGGGGCTTCTGGCTACACCTTC. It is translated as CASSQPGQGASGYTF. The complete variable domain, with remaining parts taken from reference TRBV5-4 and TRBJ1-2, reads ETGVTQSPTHLIKTRGQQVTLRCSSQSGHNTVSWYQQALGQGPQFIFQYYREEENGRGNFPPRFSGLQFPNYSSELNVNALELDDSALYLCASSQPGQGASGYTFGSGTRLTVV.

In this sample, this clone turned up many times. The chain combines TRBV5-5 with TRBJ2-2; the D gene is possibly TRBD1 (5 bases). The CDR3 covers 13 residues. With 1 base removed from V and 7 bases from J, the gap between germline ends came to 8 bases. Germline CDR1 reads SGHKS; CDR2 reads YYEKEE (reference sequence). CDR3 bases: TGTGCCAGCAGCTTGAGCAGGGACGGGGAGCTGTTTTTT. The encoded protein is CASSLSRDGELFF.